This T cell receptor (beta chain) was sequenced in a study of shared clonotypes between healthy human individuals. General study results and limits: The small donor group covered limited genetic and exposure diversity. Naive subsets typically showed greater estimated richness than memory subsets. Sharing across four donors was highest in naive CD4 (about 5%) and lowest in memory CD8 (0.4%).

The germline V gene has CDR1 MNHNY and CDR2 SVGAGI (reference sequence). V lost 8 bases and J lost 7, with 18 bases in between. This CDR3 has 14 residues. Template for every sorted-subset replicate PCR totaled roughly 200 ng DNA, approximately 30,000 T cell genomes. Sequenced by immunoSEQ multiplex PCR; TCRdb stores in-frame clones only, minus some. This table holds over a million clones, 75% to 85% found once. With regard to this clone: No antigen is known for it.

V is TRBV6-6 and J is TRBJ2-1; D might be TRBD2 (7 bases). The sequenced material came from memory CD4+ T cells from PBMCs. Subset: CD45RA-negative fraction. The clonotype originates from a man aged 18 to 29 in good health. Some clones in this sample may be carry-over from other donors' samples. The DNA of the CDR3 is TGTGCCAGCCAAGGGGGGGGTAGGGGTAATGAGCAGTTCTTC. Translated: CASQGGGRGNEQFF.